This T cell receptor (beta chain) was captured by sequencing in a study of shared clonotypes between healthy human individuals. General study results and limits: Some clonotypes were shared by all four sorted-subset donors, while others were not shared. The non-shared ones had lower generation probabilities than the shared ones. Deeper or shallower sequencing was expected to change how clonotypes are shared among donors.

Around 30,000 T cell genomes (about 0.2 ug DNA) went into each sorted-subset replicate. Assay: immunoSEQ multiplex PCR; the TCRdb copy retains only in-frame clones and omits some. Of about 1,500,000 clones in the sample, 96% were seen once. This clone was observed once. Its antigen is as yet unknown. CD4+ cells yielded CD45RA+ naive and CD45RA-negative memory subsets. Sequenced material: naive CD4+ T cells sorted from blood. As for subset: CD45RA+ positively selected. This receptor was identified in a young man in good health.

CDR3 sequence: CASIGSTYNEQFF. Written as DNA, the CDR3 is TGTGCCAGCATTGGCTCCACCTACAATGAGCAGTTCTTC. The rearrangement links TRBV25-1 to TRBJ2-1; D not resolved. CDR3 length: 13 residues. In germline, CDR1 is MGHDK, CDR2 SYGVNS. V lost 7 bases and J lost 2, with 9 bases in between.